Shown below are 21 T cell receptor beta chains from a single sample sequenced in a study of shared clonotypes between healthy human individuals. Profiled with immunoSEQ multiplex PCR; TCRdb holds only in-frame clones, not every one. The sample holds over a million clones, approximately 80% seen once. Sequencing was done on a sample of memory CD4+ T cells from PBMCs. Subset given: CD45RA-negative fraction. These receptors were taken from a man aged 18 to 29 in good health. Some clones in this sample may be carry-over from other donors' samples.

The chain has TRBV5-6 and TRBJ2-2; 7 nucleotides align to TRBD2. Germline values: CDR1 SGHDT, CDR2 YYEEEE. The ends lost 1 base at V and 7 bases at J; junction bases unmatched: 13. CDR3 size: 17 residues. CDR3: CASSLYGGRVRDGELFF. CDR3 coding DNA: TGTGCCAGCAGCTTGTATGGCGGGAGAGTTCGAGACGGGGAGCTGTTTTTT.

This clone has just one count. V and J are TRBV29-1 and TRBJ2-1; 7 bases align to TRBD1. Germline values: CDR1 SQVTM, CDR2 ANQGSEA. The junction had 0 bases not matched to a gene; V was cut back by 4 bases and J by 0 bases. This CDR3 region has 13 residues. The DNA of the CDR3 is TGCAGCGTTGGACAGGGCTCCTACAATGAGCAGTTCTTC. It specifies CSVGQGSYNEQFF.

The chain employs TRBV10-3 and TRBJ2-3; D might be TRBD2 (6 bases). The V gene's germline CDR1 is ENHRY and CDR2 SYGVKD. Deletions cut 8 bases from V and 7 bases from J, with 19 bases between. This CDR3 comprises 14 residues. The DNA for the CDR3 is TGTGCCATCTGGGACTCCAATGGGGTTAATACGCAGTATTTT. Its protein is CAIWDSNGVNTQYF.

V gene TRBV4-2 combines with J gene TRBJ2-7, with 8 bases lining up with TRBD2. The length of the CDR3 is 15 residues. Germline CDR1 reads LGHNA; CDR2 reads YNFKEQ. The V gene end was trimmed by 2 bases and the J gene end by 0 bases; junction bases not matched to a gene: 3. The CDR3 sequence: CASSQISGDSYEQYF. CDR3 coding DNA: TGTGCCAGCAGCCAAATTAGCGGGGACTCCTACGAGCAGTACTTC.

J is TRBJ1-5 and V is TRBV4-1, with D hard to call. V dropped 3 bases and J dropped 6 bases, with 15 bases sitting between them. Germline CDR1 MGHRA, CDR2 YSYEKL. The CDR3 is 15 amino acids. CDR3 bases: TGCGCCAGCAGCCAGGGTGACGGTGGACCTCAGCCCCAGCATTTT. Amino acids: CASSQGDGGPQPQHF.

The chain couples TRBV5-6 to TRBJ2-7; 7 nucleotides line up with TRBD1. V lost 2 bases and J lost 6; bases outside the gene matches: 2. The CDR3 extends over 12 amino acids. The V gene's germline CDR1 is SGHDT and CDR2 YYEEEE. Here the CDR3 reads CASSFRGLEQYF. As DNA, the CDR3 is TGTGCCAGCAGCTTTAGGGGGCTCGAGCAGTACTTC.

J is TRBJ1-3 and V is TRBV5-1; no firm D call. Trimming took off 0 bases at V and 0 bases at J, with 7 bases between the two ends. The length of the CDR3 is 15 residues. CDR1 and CDR2 (germline): SGHRS, YFSETQ. This chain's CDR3 is CASSLAPPSGNTIYF. CDR3 sequence (DNA): TGCGCCAGCAGCTTGGCGCCACCCTCTGGAAACACCATATATTTT.

J is TRBJ1-2 and V is TRBV6-1; D call uncertain. This CDR3 has 12 amino acids. The V gene's germline CDR1 is MNHNS and CDR2 SASEGT. V lost 5 bases and J 5 bases, leaving 9 bases between the germline ends. The CDR3 DNA follows: TGTGCCAGCAGTCATCAGGCTTATGGCTACACCTTC. Protein sequence: CASSHQAYGYTF.

The chain combines TRBV10-2 with TRBJ2-3; D might be TRBD2 (6 bases). Germline CDR1 reads WSHSY; CDR2 reads SAAADI. V shed 5 bases and J shed 4 bases, with 10 bases lying between them. This CDR3 has 13 residues. This CDR3 is CASSSGTSDTQYF. As DNA, the CDR3 is TGCGCCAGCAGTTCTGGGACTTCAGATACGCAGTATTTT.

Details on this clone: Distinct nucleotide sequences in the sample also encode this CDR3. The chain couples TRBV2 to TRBJ2-3; 7 nucleotides line up with TRBD1. The CDR3 runs 12 residues. The germline V gene encodes CDR1 SNHLY and CDR2 FYNNEI. Trimming removed 3 bases from V and 7 bases from J; junction bases left unmatched: 1. The DNA for the CDR3 is TGTGCCAGCAGTGACAGGGGGAATACGCAGTATTTT. It encodes CASSDRGNTQYF. Supplemented by reference TRBV2 and TRBJ2-3, the full variable domain reads EPEVTQTPSHQVTQMGQEVILRCVPISNHLYFYWYRQILGQKVEFLVSFYNNEISEKSEIFDDQFSVERPDGSNFTLKIRSTKLEDSAMYFCASSDRGNTQYFGPGTRLTVL.

CDR3 loop: CASSHGQGTDTQYF. As DNA, the CDR3 is TGTGCCAGCAGTCACGGACAGGGAACAGATACGCAGTATTTT. The chain recombines TRBV6-6 with TRBJ2-3; 8 nucleotides line up with TRBD1. CDR1 is MNHNY, CDR2 SVGAGI, per germline (reference sequence). This CDR3 has 14 residues. With 5 bases clipped from V and 3 bases from J, the junction kept 4 bases outside the gene matches.

The count of this clone is one. The chain joins TRBV5-1 to TRBJ2-3; tentatively, D is TRBD2 (5 bases). Germline V gene lookup returns CDR1 SGHRS and CDR2 YFSETQ. This CDR3 contains 16 residues. V was cut by 0 bases and J by 1 base, with 12 bases left in between. The CDR3 DNA is TGCGCCAGCAGCTTGGGCCAGCGGACTGGCACAGATACGCAGTATTTT. Translated: CASSLGQRTGTDTQYF. Filled out from reference TRBV5-1 and TRBJ2-3, the complete variable domain reads KAGVTQTPRYLIKTRGQQVTLSCSPISGHRSVSWYQQTPGQGLQFLFEYFSETQRNKGNFPGRFSGRQFSNSRSEMNVSTLELGDSALYLCASSLGQRTGTDTQYFGPGTRLTVL.

In DNA, the CDR3 is TGTGCCAGCATCGGGGGCACGAGCTCCTACAATGAGCAGTTCTTC. Translating gives CASIGGTSSYNEQFF. This chain links TRBV28 with TRBJ2-1; D is possibly TRBD1 or TRBD2 (6 bases each). The V end lost 7 bases, the J end lost 0 bases, and 13 bases lay between the germline ends. Germline CDR1 and CDR2: MDHEN and SYDVKM. CDR3 size: 15 residues.

The chain is built from TRBV4-2 and TRBJ2-7; 9 bases are shared with TRBD1. V lost 0 bases, J lost 2 bases, and 8 bases stayed unmatched. CDR1 and CDR2 (germline): LGHNA, YNFKEQ. This CDR3 contains 17 residues. The CDR3, as DNA: TGTGCCAGCAGCCAAGACCGGGGGACAGGGAGGACCTACGAGCAGTACTTC. Amino acid sequence: CASSQDRGTGRTYEQYF.

This clone was seen more than once but under ten times. The rearrangement links TRBV7-2 to TRBJ2-7; 7 bases agree with TRBD2. The germline gives CDR1 SGHTA, CDR2 FQGNSA. V was clipped by 3 bases and J by 0 bases; unmatched bases: 11. This CDR3 region has 17 residues. CDR3 sequence: CASSLVPSGRSSYEQYF. CDR3 DNA: TGTGCCAGCAGCTTGGTTCCTAGCGGAAGGAGCTCCTACGAGCAGTACTTC. The full variable domain, completed using reference TRBV7-2 and TRBJ2-7, is GAGVSQSPSNKVTEKGKDVELRCDPISGHTALYWYRQSLGQGLEFLIYFQGNSAPDKSGLPSDRFSAERTGGSVSTLTIQRTQQEDSAVYLCASSLVPSGRSSYEQYFGPGTRLTVT.

V gene TRBV2 combines with J gene TRBJ1-5; a possible D gene is TRBD1 (5 bases). The germline gives CDR1 SNHLY, CDR2 FYNNEI. The CDR3 totals 14 residues. With 3 bases removed from V and 5 bases from J, the gap between germline ends came to 11 bases. In DNA form, the CDR3 reads TGTGCCAGCAGTGACCAGGGAGGCGATCAGCCCCAGCATTTT. It is translated as CASSDQGGDQPQHF.

This clone was seen more than once but under ten times. V gene TRBV7-9 combines with J gene TRBJ1-2, with 9 positions matching TRBD1. The CDR3 runs 17 residues. The V gene end was trimmed by 6 bases and the J gene end by 4 bases; junction bases not matched to a gene: 15. CDR1 and CDR2 from the germline V gene are SEHNR and FQNEAQ (reference sequence). CDR3 nucleotides: TGTGCCAGCAGTAGAAACTCTGGACAGGGGACGGGCTATGGCTACACCTTC. This translates into CASSRNSGQGTGYGYTF.

The J gene is TRBJ2-1, the V gene TRBV7-3, with 12 bases lining up with TRBD2. CDR3 size: 18 residues. Trimming removed 5 bases from V and 2 bases from J; junction bases left unmatched: 10. Germline V gene data show CDR1 as SGHTA and CDR2 as FQGTGA. CDR3 bases: TGTGCCAGCAGCCTCGGGCCGCTAGCGGGAGGGACCTACAATGAGCAGTTCTTC. Protein product: CASSLGPLAGGTYNEQFF.

V is TRBV6-1 and J is TRBJ2-1, with D unclear. The CDR3 covers 14 residues. Germline CDR1 reads MNHNS; CDR2 reads SASEGT. The CDR3 DNA reads TGTGGAACAAGAACAACCCAGTCCTACAATGAGCAGTTCTTC. This gives the protein CGTRTTQSYNEQFF.

The chain couples TRBV28 to TRBJ1-2; D remains ambiguous. V dropped 5 bases and J dropped 0 bases, with 7 bases sitting between them. This CDR3 is built from 13 residues. The germline gives CDR1 MDHEN, CDR2 SYDVKM. The CDR3 sequence is CASSTLTNYGYTF. As DNA, the CDR3 is TGTGCCAGCAGTACATTAACTAACTATGGCTACACCTTC.

J is TRBJ1-3 and V is TRBV5-1; D is undetermined. This CDR3 is 13 amino acids long. Between the trimmed V and J ends, which lost 3 bases and 4 bases, there was a span of 8 bases. CDR1 is SGHRS, CDR2 YFSETQ, per germline. CDR3 in DNA: TGCGCCAGCAGCTCGACCCAGGGAAACACCATATATTTT. Residues: CASSSTQGNTIYF.